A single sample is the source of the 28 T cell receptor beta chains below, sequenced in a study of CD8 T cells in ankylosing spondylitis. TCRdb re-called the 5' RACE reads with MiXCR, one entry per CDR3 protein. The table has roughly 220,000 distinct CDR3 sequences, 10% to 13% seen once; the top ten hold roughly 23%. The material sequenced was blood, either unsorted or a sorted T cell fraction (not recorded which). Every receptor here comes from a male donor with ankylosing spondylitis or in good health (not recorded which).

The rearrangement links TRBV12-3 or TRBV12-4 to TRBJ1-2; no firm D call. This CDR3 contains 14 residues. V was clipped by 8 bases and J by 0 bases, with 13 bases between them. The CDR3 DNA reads TGTGCCAGCGGGCCGAAGGCCTCTAACTATGGCTACACCTTC. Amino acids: CASGPKASNYGYTF.

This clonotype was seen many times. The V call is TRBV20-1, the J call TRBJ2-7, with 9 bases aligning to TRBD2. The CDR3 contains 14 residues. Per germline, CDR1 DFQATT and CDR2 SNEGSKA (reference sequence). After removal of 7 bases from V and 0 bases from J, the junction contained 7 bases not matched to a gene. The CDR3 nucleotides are TGCAGTGGGCAAGCGGGGGGTAACTCCTACGAGCAGTACTTC. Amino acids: CSGQAGGNSYEQYF.

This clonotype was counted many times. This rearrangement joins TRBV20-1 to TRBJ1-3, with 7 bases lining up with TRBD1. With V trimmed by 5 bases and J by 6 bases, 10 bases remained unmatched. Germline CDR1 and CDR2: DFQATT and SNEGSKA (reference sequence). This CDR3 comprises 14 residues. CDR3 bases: TGCAGTGCTGGCCCTGACAGGGATGAAAACACCATATATTTT. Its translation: CSAGPDRDENTIYF.

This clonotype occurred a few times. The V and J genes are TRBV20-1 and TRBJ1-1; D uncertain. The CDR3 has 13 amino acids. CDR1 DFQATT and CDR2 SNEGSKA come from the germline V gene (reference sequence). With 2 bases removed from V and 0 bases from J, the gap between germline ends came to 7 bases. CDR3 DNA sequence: TGCAGTGCTAGATCGGGGTTGAACACTGAAGCTTTCTTT. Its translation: CSARSGLNTEAFF.

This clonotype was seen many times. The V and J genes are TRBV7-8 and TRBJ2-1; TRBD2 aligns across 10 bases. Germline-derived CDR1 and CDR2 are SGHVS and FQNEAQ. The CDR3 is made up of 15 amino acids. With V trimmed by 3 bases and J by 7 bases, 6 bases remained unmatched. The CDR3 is CASSFLLAGWNEQFF. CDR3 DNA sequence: TGTGCCAGCAGCTTCCTACTAGCGGGGTGGAATGAGCAGTTCTTC.

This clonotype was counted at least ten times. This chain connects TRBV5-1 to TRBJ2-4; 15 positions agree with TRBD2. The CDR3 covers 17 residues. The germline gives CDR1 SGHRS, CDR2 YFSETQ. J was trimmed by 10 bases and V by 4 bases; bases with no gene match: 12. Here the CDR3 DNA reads TGCGCCAGCAGCACTGGACTAGCGGGGGGGCTACCAGATATTCAGTACTTC. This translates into CASSTGLAGGLPDIQYF.

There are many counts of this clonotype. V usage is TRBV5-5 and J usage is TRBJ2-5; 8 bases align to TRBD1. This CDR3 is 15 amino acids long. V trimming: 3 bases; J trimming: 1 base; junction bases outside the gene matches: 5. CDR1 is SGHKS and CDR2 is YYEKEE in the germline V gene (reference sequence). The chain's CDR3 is CASSSGTGFQETQYF. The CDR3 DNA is TGTGCCAGCAGCTCCGGGACAGGATTCCAAGAGACCCAGTACTTC. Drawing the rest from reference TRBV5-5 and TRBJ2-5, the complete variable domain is DAGVTQSPTHLIKTRGQQVTLRCSPISGHKSVSWYQQVLGQGPQFIFQYYEKEERGRGNFPDRFSARQFPNYSSELNVNALLLGDSALYLCASSSGTGFQETQYFGPGTRLLVL.

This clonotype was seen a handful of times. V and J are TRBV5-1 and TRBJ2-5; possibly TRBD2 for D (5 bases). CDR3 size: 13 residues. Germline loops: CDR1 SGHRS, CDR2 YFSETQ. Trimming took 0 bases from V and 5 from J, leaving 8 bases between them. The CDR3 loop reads CASSLAGSETQYF. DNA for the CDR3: TGCGCCAGCAGCTTGGCGGGGAGCGAGACCCAGTACTTC.

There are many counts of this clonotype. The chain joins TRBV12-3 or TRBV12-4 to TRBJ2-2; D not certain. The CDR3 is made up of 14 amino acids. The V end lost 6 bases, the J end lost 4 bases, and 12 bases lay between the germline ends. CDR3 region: CASSNKQSTGELFF. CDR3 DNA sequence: TGTGCCAGCAGCAACAAACAGAGCACCGGGGAGCTGTTTTTT.

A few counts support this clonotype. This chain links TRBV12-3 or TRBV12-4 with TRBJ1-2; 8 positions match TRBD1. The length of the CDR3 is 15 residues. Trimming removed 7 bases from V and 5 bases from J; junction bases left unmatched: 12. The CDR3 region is CASNPGTGNHYGYTF. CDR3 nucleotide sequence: TGTGCCAGCAACCCCGGGACAGGAAATCATTATGGCTACACCTTC.

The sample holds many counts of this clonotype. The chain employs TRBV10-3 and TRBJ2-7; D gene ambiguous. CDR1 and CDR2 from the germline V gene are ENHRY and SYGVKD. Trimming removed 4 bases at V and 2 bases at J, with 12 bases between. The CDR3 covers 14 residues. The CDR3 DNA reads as TGTGCCATCAGTGGGCTTACGGATCCCTACGAGCAGTACTTC. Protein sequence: CAISGLTDPYEQYF.

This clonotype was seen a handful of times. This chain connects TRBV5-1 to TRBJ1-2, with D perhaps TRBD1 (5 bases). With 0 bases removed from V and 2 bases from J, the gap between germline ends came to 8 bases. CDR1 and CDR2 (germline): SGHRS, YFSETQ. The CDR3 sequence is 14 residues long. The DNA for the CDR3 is TGCGCCAGCAGCTTGGACCAGGGAAACTATGGCTACACCTTC. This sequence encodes CASSLDQGNYGYTF. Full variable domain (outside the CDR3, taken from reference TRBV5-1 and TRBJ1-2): KAGVTQTPRYLIKTRGQQVTLSCSPISGHRSVSWYQQTPGQGLQFLFEYFSETQRNKGNFPGRFSGRQFSNSRSEMNVSTLELGDSALYLCASSLDQGNYGYTFGSGTRLTVV.

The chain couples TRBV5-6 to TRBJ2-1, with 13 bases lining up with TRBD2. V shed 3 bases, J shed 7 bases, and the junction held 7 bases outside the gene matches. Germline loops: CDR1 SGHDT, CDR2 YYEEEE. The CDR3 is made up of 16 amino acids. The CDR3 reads CASSWRLAGGVNEQFF. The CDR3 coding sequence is TGTGCCAGCAGCTGGAGACTAGCGGGGGGTGTAAATGAGCAGTTCTTC.

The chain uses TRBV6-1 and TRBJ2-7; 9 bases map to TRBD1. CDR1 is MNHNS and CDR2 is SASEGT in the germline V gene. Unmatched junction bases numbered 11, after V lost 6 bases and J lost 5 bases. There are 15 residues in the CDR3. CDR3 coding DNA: TGTGCCAGCAGCACCGGGACAGGGTTTATTCACGAGCAGTACTTC. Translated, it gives CASSTGTGFIHEQYF.

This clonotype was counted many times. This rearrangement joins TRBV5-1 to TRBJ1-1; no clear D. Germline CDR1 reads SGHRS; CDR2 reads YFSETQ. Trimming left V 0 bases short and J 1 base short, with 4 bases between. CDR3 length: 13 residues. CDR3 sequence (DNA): TGCGCCAGCAGCTTGGCCTCGAACACTGAAGCTTTCTTT. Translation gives CASSLASNTEAFF.

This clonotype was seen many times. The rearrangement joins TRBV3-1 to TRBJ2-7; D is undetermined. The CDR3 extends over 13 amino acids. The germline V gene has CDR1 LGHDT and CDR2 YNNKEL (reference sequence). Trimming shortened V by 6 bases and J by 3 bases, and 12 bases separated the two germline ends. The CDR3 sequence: CASSLGPRYEQYF. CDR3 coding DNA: TGTGCCAGCAGTTTAGGACCGCGCTACGAGCAGTACTTC.

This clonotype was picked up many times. In nucleotides, the CDR3 is TGTGCCAGCAGTCGCAGTTCCAGAGGGGAGACCCAGTACTTC. Its protein product is CASSRSSRGETQYF. The rearrangement uses TRBV3-1 and TRBJ2-5; D is perhaps TRBD2 (5 bases). Looked up from germline, CDR1 is LGHDT and CDR2 is YNNKEL (reference sequence). V dropped 6 bases and J dropped 5 bases, with 16 bases sitting between them. The CDR3 contains 14 residues.

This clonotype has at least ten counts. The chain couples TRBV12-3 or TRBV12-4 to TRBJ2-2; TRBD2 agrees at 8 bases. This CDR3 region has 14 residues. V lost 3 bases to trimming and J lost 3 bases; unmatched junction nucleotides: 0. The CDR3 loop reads CASSFGGDTGELFF. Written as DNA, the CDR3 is TGTGCCAGCAGTTTCGGGGGGGACACCGGGGAGCTGTTTTTT.

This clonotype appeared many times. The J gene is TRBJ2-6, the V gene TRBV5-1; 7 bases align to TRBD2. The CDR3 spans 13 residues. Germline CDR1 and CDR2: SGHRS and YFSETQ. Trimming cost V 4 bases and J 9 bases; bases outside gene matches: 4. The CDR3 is CASSEVAGNVLTF. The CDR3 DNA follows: TGCGCCAGCAGCGAGGTAGCGGGCAACGTCCTGACTTTC.

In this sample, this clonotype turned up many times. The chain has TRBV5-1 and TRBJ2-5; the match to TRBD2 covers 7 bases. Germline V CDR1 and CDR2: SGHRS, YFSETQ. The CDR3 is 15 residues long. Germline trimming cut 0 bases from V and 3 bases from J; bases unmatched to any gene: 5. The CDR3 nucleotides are TGCGCCAGCAGCTTGGCGGGACTACTGAAAGAGACCCAGTACTTC. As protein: CASSLAGLLKETQYF. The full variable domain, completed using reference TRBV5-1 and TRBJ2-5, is KAGVTQTPRYLIKTRGQQVTLSCSPISGHRSVSWYQQTPGQGLQFLFEYFSETQRNKGNFPGRFSGRQFSNSRSEMNVSTLELGDSALYLCASSLAGLLKETQYFGPGTRLLVL.

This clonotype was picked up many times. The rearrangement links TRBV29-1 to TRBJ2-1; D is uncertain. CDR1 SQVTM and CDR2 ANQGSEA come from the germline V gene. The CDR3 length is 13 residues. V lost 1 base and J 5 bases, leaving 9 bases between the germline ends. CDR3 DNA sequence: TGCAGCGTTGAAGTTGTACAAAACAATGAGCAGTTCTTC. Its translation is CSVEVVQNNEQFF.

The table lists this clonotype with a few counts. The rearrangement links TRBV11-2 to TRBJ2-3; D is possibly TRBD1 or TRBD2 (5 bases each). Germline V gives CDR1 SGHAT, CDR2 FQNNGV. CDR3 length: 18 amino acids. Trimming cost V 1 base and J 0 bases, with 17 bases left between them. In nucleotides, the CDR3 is TGTGCCAGCAGCTTAGGAATGGGACGGTACTCTAGCACAGATACGCAGTATTTT. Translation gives CASSLGMGRYSSTDTQYF.

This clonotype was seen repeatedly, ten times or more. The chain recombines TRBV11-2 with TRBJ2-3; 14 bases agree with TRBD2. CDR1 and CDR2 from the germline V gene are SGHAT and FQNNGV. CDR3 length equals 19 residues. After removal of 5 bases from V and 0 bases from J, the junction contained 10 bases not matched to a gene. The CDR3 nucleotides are TGTGCCAGCAGCCCGACTAGCGGGGGGGCCCTCCCTAGCACAGATACGCAGTATTTT. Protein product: CASSPTSGGALPSTDTQYF.

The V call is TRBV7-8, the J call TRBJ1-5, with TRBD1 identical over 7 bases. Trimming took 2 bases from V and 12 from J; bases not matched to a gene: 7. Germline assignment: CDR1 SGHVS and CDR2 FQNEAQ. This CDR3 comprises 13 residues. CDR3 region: CASSLSVQGRQHF. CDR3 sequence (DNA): TGTGCCAGCAGCTTAAGCGTACAGGGGCGCCAGCATTTT.

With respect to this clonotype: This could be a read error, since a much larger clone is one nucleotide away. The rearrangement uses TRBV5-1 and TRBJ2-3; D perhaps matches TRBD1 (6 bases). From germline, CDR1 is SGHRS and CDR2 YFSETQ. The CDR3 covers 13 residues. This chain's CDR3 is CTSNDAGADTQYF. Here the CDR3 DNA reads TGCACCAGCAATGACGCAGGGGCAGATACGCAGTATTTT.

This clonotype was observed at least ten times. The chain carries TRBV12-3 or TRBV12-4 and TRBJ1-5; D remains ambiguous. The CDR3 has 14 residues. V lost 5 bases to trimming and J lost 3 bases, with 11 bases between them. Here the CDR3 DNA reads TGTGCCAGCAGTGCCGGGGATCTCAATCAGCCCCAGCATTTT. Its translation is CASSAGDLNQPQHF.

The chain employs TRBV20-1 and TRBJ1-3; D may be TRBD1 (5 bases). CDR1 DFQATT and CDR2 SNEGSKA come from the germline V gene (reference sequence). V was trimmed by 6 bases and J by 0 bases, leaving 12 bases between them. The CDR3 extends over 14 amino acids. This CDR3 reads CSAPTVNSGNTIYF. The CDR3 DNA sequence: TGCAGTGCCCCGACAGTGAACTCTGGAAACACCATATATTTT.

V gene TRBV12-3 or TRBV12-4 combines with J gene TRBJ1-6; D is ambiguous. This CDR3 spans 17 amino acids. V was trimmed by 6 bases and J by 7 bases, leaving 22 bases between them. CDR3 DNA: TGTGCCAGCAGATACGTGGGCGGTGGCCGGTGGAATTCACCCCTCCACTTT. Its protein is CASRYVGGGRWNSPLHF.